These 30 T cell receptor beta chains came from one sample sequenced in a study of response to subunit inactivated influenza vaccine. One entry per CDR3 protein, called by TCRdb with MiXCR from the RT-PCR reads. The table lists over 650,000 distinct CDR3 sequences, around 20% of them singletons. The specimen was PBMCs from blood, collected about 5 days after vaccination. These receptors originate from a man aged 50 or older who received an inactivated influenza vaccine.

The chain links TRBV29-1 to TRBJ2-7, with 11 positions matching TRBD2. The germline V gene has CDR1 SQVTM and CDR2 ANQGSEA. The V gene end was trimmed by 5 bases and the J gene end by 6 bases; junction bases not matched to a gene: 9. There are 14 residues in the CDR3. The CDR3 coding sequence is TGCAGCGTTCCCGTAGCGGGAGGGCCATCCGAGCAGTACTTC. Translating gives CSVPVAGGPSEQYF.

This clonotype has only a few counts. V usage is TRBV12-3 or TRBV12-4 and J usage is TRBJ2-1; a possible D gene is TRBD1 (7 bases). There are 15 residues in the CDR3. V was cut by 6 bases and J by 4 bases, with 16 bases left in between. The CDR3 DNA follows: TGTGCCAGCAGCCAGGGGGGCGGACAGTACAATGAGCAGTTCTTC. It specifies CASSQGGGQYNEQFF.

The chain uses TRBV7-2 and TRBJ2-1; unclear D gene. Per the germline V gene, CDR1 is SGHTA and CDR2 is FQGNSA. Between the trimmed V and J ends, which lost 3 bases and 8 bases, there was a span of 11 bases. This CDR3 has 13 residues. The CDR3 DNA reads TGTGCCAGCAGCTTCGGGTGGGTGGATGAGCAGTTCTTC. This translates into CASSFGWVDEQFF.

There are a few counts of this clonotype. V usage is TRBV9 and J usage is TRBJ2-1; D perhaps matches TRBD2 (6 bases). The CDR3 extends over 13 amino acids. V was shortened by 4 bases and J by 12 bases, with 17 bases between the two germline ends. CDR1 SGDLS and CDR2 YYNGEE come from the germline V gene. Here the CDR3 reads CASSSPGGYGQFF. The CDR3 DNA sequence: TGTGCCAGCAGCTCACCCGGGGGTTATGGGCAGTTCTTC.

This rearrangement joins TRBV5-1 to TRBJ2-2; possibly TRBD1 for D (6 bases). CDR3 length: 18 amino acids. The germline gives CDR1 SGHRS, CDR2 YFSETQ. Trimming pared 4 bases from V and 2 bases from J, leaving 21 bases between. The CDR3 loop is CASSPVPTGRYNTGELFF. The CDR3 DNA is TGCGCCAGCAGCCCGGTGCCTACAGGGCGTTATAACACCGGGGAGCTGTTTTTT.

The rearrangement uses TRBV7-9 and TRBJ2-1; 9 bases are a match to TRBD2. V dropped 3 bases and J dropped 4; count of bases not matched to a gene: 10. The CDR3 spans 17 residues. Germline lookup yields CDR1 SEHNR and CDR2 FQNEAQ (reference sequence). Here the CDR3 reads CASSFPTAGGLYNEQFF. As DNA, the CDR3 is TGTGCCAGCAGCTTCCCGACCGCGGGGGGGCTGTACAATGAGCAGTTCTTC.

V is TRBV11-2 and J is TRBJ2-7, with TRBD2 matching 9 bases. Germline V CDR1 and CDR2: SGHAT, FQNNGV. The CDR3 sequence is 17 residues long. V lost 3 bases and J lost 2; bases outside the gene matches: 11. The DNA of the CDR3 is TGTGCCAGCAGCTTTGGGTTAGCGGGGGCCGACACCTACGAGCAGTACTTC. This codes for CASSFGLAGADTYEQYF.

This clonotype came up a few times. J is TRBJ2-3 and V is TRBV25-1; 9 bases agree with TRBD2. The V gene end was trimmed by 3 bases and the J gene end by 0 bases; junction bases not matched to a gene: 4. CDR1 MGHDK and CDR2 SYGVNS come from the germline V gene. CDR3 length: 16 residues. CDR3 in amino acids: CASSDLTSGSTDTQYF. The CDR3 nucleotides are TGTGCCAGCAGTGATTTAACTAGCGGGAGCACAGATACGCAGTATTTT. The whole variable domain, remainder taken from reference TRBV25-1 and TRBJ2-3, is EADIYQTPRYLVIGTGKKITLECSQTMGHDKMYWYQQDPGMELHLIHYSYGVNSTEKGDLSSESTVSRIRTEHFPLTLESARPSHTSQYLCASSDLTSGSTDTQYFGPGTRLTVL.

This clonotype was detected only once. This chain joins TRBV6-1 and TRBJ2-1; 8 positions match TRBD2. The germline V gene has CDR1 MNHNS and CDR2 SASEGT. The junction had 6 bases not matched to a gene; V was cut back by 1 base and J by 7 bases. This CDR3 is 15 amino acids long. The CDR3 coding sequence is TGTGCCAGCAGTGAAGATCCGGGAGGGCGAAATGAGCAGTTCTTC. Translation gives CASSEDPGGRNEQFF.

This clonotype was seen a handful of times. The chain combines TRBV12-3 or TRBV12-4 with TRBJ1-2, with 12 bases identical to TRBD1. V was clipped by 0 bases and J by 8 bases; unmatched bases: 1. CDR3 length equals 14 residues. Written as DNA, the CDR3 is TGTGCCAGCAGTTTAGCCGGGACAGGGGGCGGCTACACCTTC. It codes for CASSLAGTGGGYTF.

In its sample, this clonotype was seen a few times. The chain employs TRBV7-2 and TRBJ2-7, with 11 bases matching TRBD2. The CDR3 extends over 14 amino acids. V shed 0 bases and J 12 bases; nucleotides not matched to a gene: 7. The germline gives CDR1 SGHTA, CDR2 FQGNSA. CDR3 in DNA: TGTGCCAGCAGCTTAGCGGACCTAGCGGGAGGCACGTACTTC. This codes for CASSLADLAGGTYF.

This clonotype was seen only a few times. The CDR3 spells CASSLIGGGGQSTDTQYF. CDR3 DNA: TGCGCCAGCAGCTTGATCGGTGGGGGGGGGCAGAGCACAGATACGCAGTATTTT. The gene calls are TRBV5-1 and TRBJ2-3; weak D call: TRBD2 (7 bases). Trimming took off 1 base at V and 0 bases at J, with 18 bases between the two ends. Per germline, CDR1 SGHRS and CDR2 YFSETQ. The CDR3 spans 18 residues.

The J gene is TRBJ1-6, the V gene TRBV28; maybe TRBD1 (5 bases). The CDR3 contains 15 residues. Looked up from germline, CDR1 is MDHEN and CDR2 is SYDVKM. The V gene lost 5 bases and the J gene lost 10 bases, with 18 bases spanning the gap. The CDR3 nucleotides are TGTGCCAGCAGTCCATACATGGTTGCAGGGTCACCCCTCCACTTT. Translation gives CASSPYMVAGSPLHF.

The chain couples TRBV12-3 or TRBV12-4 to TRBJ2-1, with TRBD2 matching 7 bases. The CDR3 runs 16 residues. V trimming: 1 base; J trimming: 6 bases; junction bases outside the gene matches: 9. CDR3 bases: TGTGCCAGCAGTTTAGGGGCGGGAGTCCCATCCAATGAGCAGTTCTTC. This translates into CASSLGAGVPSNEQFF.

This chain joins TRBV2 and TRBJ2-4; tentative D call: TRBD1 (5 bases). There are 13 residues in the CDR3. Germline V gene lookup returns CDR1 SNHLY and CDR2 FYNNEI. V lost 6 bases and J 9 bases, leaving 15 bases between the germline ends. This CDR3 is CASRLTWGSIQYF. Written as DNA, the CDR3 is TGTGCCAGCAGACTGACATGGGGCAGCATTCAGTACTTC. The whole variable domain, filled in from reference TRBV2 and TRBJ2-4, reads EPEVTQTPSHQVTQMGQEVILRCVPISNHLYFYWYRQILGQKVEFLVSFYNNEISEKSEIFDDQFSVERPDGSNFTLKIRSTKLEDSAMYFCASRLTWGSIQYFGAGTRLSVL.

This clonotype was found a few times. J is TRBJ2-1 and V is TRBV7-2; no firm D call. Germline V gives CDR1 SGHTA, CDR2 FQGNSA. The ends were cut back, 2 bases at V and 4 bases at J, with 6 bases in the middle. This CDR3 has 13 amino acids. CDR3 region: CASSLSYYNEQFF. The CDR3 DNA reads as TGTGCCAGCAGCTTAAGTTATTACAATGAGCAGTTCTTC.

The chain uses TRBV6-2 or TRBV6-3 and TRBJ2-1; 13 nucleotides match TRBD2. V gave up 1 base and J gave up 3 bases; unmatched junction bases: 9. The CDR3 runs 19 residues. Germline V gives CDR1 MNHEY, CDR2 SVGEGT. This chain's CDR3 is CASSYWTSGGPTLYNEQFF. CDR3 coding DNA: TGTGCCAGCAGTTACTGGACTAGCGGGGGCCCGACCCTCTACAATGAGCAGTTCTTC.

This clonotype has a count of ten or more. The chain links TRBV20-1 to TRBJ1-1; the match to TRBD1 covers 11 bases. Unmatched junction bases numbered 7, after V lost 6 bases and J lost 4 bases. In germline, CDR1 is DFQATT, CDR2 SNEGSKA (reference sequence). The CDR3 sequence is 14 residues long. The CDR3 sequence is CSAPRGTGGTEAFF. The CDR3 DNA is TGCAGTGCCCCGAGGGGGACAGGGGGCACTGAAGCTTTCTTT.

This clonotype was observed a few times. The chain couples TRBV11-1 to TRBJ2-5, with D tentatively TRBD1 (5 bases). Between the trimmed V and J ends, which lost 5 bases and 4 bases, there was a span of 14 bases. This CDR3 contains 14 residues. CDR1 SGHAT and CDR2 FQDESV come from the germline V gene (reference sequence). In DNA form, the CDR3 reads TGTGCCAGCAGCGACCACAGGTCCAGAGAGACCCAGTACTTC. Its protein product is CASSDHRSRETQYF.

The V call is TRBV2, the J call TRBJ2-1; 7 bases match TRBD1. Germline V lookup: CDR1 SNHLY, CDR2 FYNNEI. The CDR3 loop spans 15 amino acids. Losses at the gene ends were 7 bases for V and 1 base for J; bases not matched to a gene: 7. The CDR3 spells CASNLGQPSYNEQFF. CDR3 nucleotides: TGTGCCAGCAACCTGGGACAGCCTTCCTACAATGAGCAGTTCTTC.

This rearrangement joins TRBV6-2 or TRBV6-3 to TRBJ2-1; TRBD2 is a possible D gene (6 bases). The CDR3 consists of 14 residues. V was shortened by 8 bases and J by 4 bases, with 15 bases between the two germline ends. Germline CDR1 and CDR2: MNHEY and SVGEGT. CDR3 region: CASRLAGSYNEQFF. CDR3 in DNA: TGTGCCAGCCGTCTCGCGGGATCTTACAATGAGCAGTTCTTC.

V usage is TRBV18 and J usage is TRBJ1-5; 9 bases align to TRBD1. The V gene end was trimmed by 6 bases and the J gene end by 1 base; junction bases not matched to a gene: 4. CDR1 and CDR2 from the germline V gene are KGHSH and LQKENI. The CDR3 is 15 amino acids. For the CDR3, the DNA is TGTGCCAGCTCGGGGACAGGGTCGAGCAATCAGCCCCAGCATTTT. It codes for CASSGTGSSNQPQHF.

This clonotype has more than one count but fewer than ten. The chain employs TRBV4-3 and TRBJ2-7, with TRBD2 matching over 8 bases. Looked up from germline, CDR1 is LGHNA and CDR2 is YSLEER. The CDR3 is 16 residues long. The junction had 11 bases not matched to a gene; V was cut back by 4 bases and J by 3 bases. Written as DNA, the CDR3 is TGCGCCAGCAGCCCCTATAAGGGGCGGGAGGTCTACGAGCAGTACTTC. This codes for CASSPYKGREVYEQYF.

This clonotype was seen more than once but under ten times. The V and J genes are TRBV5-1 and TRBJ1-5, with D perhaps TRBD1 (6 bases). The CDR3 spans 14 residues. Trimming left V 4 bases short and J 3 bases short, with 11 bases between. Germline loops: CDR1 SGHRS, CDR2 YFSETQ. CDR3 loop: CASSRWGLNQPQHF. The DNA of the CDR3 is TGCGCCAGCAGCAGATGGGGGCTCAATCAGCCCCAGCATTTT.

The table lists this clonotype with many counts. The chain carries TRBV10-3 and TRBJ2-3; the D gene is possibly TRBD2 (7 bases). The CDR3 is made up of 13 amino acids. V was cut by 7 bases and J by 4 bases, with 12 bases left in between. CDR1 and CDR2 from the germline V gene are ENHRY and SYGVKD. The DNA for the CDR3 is TGTGCCATCAAGGGGGGGCATTCAGATACGCAGTATTTT. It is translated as CAIKGGHSDTQYF.

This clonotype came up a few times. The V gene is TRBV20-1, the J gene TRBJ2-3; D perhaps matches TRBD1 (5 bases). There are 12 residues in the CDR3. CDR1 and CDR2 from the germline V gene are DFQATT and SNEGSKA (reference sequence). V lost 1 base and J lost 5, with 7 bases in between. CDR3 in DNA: TGCAGTGCTAGAGGACAGCAAGATACGCAGTATTTT. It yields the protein CSARGQQDTQYF.

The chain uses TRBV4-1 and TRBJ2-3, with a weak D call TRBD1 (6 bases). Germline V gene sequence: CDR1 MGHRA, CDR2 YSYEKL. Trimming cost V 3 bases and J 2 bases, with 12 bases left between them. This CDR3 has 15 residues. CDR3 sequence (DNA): TGCGCCAGCAGCCATCCCCAGGGGAACACAGATACGCAGTATTTT. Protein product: CASSHPQGNTDTQYF.

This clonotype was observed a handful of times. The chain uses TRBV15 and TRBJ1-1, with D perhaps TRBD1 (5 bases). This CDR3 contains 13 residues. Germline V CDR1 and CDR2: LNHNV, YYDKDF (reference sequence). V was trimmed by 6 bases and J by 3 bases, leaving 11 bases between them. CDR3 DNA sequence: TGTGCCACCAGGTATCAGGGTGACACTGAAGCTTTCTTT. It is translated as CATRYQGDTEAFF. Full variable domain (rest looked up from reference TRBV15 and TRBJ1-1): DAMVIQNPRYQVTQFGKPVTLSCSQTLNHNVMYWYQQKSSQAPKLLFHYYDKDFNNEADTPDNFQSRRPNTSFCFLDIRSPGLGDTAMYLCATRYQGDTEAFFGQGTRLTVV.

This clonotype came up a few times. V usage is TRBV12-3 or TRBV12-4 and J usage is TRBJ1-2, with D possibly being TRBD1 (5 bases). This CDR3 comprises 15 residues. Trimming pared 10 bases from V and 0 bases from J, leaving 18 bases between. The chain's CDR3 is CATIRRDRTNYGYTF. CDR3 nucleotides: TGTGCCACCATACGCCGGGACCGCACTAACTATGGCTACACCTTC.

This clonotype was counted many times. CDR3 protein: CASSFQGRETQYF. The CDR3 coding sequence is TGCGCCAGCAGCTTCCAGGGTCGAGAGACCCAGTACTTC. The chain is built from TRBV5-1 and TRBJ2-5; D is possibly TRBD1 (5 bases). V was pared by 2 bases and J by 4 bases, with 9 bases between. Germline V lookup: CDR1 SGHRS, CDR2 YFSETQ. The CDR3 sequence is 13 residues long.